This T cell receptor (beta chain) was sequenced in a study of post-analysis software for immune sequencing data. Study outcomes and limitations: With F measure, samples from one preparation batch clustered together strongly. Relative to controls, patients had 4 or 5 TRBV segments at higher frequency, with TRBV5-6, TRBV5-1 and TRBV20-1 among these.

Germline values: CDR1 KGHDR, CDR2 SFDVKD. Unmatched junction bases numbered 4, after V lost 6 bases and J lost 3 bases. The CDR3 is made up of 14 amino acids. Unique molecular identifiers featured in each of the TCR beta cDNA libraries. MiXCR, applied by TCRdb to the PCR reads, yields one record per CDR3 protein. The sample lists roughly 540,000 distinct CDR3 sequences, 34% occurring once. In its sample, this clonotype was seen a few times. No antigen is known for it. The chain is built from TRBV24-1 and TRBJ1-2; TRBD1 aligns across 9 bases. Sequencing input: blood. The source is a girl aged 2-17 years with multiple sclerosis. For the CDR3, the DNA is TGTGCCACCAGTCCACAGGGGGCCGACTATGGCTACACCTTC. Translation: CATSPQGADYGYTF.